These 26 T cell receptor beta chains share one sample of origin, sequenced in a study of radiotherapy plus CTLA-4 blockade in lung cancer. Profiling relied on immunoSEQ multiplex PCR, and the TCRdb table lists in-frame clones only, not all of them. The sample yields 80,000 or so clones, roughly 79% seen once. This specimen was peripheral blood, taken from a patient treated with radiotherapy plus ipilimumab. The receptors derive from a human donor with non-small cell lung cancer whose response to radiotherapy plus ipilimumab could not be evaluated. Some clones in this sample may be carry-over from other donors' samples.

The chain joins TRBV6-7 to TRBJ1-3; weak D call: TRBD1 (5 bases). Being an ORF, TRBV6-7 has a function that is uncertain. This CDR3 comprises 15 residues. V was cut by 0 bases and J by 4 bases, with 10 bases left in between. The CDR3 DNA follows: TGTGCCAGCAGTTACTCGGGCAGGGCGGGAAACACCATATATTTT. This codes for CASSYSGRAGNTIYF.

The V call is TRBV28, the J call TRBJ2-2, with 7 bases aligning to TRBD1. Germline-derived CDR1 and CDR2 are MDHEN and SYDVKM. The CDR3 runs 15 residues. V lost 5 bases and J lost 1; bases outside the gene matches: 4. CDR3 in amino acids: CASSGRGWNTGELFF. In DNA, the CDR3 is TGTGCCAGCAGTGGCAGGGGGTGGAACACCGGGGAGCTGTTTTTT.

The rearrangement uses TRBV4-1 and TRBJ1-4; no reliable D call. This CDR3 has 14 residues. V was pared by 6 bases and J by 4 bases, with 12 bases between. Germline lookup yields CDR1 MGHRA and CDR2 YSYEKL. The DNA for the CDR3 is TGCGCCAGCAGTCCAGACGGACTTAATGAAAAACTGTTTTTT. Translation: CASSPDGLNEKLFF.

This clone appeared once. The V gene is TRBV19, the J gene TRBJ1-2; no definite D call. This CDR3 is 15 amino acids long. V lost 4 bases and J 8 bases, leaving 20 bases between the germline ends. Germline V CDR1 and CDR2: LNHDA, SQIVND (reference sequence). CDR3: CASSSQARVIDGYTF. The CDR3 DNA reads TGTGCCAGTAGTAGCCAAGCGAGGGTGATAGACGGCTACACCTTC.

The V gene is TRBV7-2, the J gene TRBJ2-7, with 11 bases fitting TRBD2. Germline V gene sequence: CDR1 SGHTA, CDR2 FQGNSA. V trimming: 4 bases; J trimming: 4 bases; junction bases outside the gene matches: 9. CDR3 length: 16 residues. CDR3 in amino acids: CASSSRLAGGPYEQYF. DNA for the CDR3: TGTGCCAGCAGCTCTAGGTTAGCGGGGGGGCCGTACGAGCAGTACTTC.

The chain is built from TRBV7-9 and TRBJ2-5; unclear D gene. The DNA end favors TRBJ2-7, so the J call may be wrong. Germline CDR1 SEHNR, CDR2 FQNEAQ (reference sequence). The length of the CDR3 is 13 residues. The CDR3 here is CASSDDWSYEQYF. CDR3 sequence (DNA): TGTGCCAGCAGCGACGACTGGTCCTACGAGCAGTACTTC.

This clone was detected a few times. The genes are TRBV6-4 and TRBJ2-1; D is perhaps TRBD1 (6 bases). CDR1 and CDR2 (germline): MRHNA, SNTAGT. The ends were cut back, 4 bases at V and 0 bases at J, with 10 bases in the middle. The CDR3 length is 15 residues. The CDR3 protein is CASSVGTLSYNEQFF. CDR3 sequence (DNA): TGTGCCAGCAGTGTAGGGACACTCTCCTACAATGAGCAGTTCTTC.

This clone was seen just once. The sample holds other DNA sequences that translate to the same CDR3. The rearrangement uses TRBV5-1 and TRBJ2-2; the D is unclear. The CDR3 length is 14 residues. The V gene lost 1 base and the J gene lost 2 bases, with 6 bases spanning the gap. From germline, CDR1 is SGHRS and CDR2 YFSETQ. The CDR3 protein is CASSLSQNTGELFF. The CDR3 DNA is TGCGCCAGCAGCTTGTCCCAAAACACCGGGGAGCTGTTTTTT.

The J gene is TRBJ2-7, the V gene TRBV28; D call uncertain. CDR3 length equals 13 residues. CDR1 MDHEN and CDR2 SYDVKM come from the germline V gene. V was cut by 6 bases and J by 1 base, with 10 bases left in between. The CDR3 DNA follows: TGTGCCAGCAGAGTTACACCGTCCTACGAGCAGTACTTC. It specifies CASRVTPSYEQYF. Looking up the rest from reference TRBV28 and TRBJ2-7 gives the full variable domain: DVKVTQSSRYLVKRTGEKVFLECVQDMDHENMFWYRQDPGLGLRLIYFSYDVKMKEKGDIPEGYSVSREKKERFSLILESASTNQTSMYLCASRVTPSYEQYFGPGTRLTVT.

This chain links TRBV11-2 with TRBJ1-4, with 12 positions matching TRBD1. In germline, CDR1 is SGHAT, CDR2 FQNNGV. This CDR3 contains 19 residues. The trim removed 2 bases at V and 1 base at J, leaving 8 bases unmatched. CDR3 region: CASSLRPGQGAITNEKLFF. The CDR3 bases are TGTGCCAGCAGCTTACGGCCGGGACAGGGGGCGATAACTAATGAAAAACTGTTTTTT.

CDR3 DNA sequence: TGCGCCAGCAGCTTGGACCTAAACAGGGTCTGGGGCTACACCTTC. Encoded protein: CASSLDLNRVWGYTF. The chain joins TRBV5-1 to TRBJ1-2; D may be TRBD1 (6 bases). CDR3 length equals 15 residues. CDR1 and CDR2 from the germline V gene are SGHRS and YFSETQ. With 0 bases removed from V and 8 bases from J, the gap between germline ends came to 17 bases.

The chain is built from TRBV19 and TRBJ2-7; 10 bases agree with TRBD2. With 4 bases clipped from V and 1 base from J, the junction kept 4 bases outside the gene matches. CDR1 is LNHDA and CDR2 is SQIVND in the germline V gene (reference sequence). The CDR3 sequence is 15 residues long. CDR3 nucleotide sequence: TGTGCCAGTAGTAAAGGACTAGCGGTTTCCTACGAGCAGTACTTC. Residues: CASSKGLAVSYEQYF.

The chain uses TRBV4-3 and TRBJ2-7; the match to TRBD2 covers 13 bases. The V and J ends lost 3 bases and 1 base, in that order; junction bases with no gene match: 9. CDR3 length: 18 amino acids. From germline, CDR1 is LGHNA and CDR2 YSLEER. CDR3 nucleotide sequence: TGCGCCAGCAGCCAGGGACCGGGACTAGCGGGGCCGTCCTACGAGCAGTACTTC. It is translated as CASSQGPGLAGPSYEQYF.

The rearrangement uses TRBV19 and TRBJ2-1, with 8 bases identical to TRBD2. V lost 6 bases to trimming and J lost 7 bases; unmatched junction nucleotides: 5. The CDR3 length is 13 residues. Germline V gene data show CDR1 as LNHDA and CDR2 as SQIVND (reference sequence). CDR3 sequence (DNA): TGTGCCAGTAGCATCGGGGGGGCAAATGAGCAGTTCTTC. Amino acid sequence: CASSIGGANEQFF.

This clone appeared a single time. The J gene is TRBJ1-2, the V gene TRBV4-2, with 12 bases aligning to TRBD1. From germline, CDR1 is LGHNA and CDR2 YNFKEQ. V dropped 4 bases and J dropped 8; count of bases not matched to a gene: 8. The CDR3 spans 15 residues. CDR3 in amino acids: CASSPRDRGRDGYTF. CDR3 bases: TGTGCCAGCAGCCCCCGGGACAGGGGGCGGGACGGCTACACCTTC.

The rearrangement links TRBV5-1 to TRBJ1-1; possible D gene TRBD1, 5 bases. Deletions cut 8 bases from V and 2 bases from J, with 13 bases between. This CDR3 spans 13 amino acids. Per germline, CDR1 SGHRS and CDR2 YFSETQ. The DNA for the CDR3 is TGCGCCAGTCGGGTCCAGGGAAACACTGAAGCTTTCTTT. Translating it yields CASRVQGNTEAFF.

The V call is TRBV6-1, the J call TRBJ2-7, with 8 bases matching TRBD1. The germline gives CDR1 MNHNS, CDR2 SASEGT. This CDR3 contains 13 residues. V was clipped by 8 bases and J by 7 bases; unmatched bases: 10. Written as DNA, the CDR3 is TGTGCCAGCTCGGACAGGGCGCCTGGGGAGCAGTACTTC. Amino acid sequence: CASSDRAPGEQYF.

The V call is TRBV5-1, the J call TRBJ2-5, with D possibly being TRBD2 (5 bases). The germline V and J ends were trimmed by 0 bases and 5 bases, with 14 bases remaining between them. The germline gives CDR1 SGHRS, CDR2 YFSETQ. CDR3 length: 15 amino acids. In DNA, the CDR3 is TGCGCCAGCAGCTTGGCCTCGCAGAGGGCGGAGACCCAGTACTTC. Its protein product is CASSLASQRAETQYF.

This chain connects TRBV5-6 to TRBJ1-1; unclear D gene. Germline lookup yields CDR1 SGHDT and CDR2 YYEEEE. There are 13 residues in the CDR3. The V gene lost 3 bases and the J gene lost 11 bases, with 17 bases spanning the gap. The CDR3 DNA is TGTGCCAGCAGCTGGGAACAGAATAAGCGGGCTTTCTTT. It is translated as CASSWEQNKRAFF.

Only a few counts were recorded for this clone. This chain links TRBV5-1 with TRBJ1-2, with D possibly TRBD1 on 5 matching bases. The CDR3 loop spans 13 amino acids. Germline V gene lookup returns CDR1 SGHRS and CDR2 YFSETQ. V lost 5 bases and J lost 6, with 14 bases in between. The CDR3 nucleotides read TGCGCCAGCAGGGGAGGGGACCACAATGGCTACACCTTC. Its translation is CASRGGDHNGYTF.

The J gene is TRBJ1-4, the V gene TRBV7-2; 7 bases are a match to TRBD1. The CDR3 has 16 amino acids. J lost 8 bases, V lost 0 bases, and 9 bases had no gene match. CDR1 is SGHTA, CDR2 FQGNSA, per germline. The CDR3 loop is CASSLASTGSLEKLFF. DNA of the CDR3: TGTGCCAGCAGCTTAGCCTCGACAGGGAGTTTGGAAAAACTGTTTTTT.

CDR3 sequence reads: CASREGGQGLYKLFF. The CDR3 bases are TGTGCCAGCCGAGAGGGAGGACAGGGCCTGTATAAACTGTTTTTT. The rearrangement links TRBV2 to TRBJ1-4, with 8 bases identical to TRBD1. The CDR3 runs to 15 residues. CDR1 SNHLY and CDR2 FYNNEI come from the germline V gene. V lost 8 bases, J lost 11 bases, and 16 bases stayed unmatched.

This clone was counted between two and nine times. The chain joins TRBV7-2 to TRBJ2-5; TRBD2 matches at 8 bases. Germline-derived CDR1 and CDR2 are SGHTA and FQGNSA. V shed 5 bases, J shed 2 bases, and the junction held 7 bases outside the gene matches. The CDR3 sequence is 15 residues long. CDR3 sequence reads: CASSLRLAHQETQYF. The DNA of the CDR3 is TGTGCCAGCAGCCTTCGACTAGCGCATCAAGAGACCCAGTACTTC.

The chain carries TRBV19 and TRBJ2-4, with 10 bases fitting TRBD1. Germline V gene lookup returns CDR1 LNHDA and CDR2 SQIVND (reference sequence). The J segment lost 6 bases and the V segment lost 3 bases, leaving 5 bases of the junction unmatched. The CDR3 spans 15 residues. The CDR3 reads CASSIIWDRGNIQYF. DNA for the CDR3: TGTGCCAGTAGTATCATTTGGGACAGGGGAAACATTCAGTACTTC.

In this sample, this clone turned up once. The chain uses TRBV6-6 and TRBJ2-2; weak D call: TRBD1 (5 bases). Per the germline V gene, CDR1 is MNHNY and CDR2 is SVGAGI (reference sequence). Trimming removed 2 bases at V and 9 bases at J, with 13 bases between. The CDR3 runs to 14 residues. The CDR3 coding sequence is TGTGCCAGCAGTTACGGCAGGGTTGGCAGGGAGCTGTTTTTT. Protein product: CASSYGRVGRELFF.

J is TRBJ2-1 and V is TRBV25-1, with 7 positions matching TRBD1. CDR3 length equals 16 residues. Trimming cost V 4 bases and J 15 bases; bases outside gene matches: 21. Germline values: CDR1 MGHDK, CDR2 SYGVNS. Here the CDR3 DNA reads TGTGCCAGCAGTGGCTCCGGGACAGCCGGGTTTTTCTATCGGTTCTTC. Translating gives CASSGSGTAGFFYRFF.